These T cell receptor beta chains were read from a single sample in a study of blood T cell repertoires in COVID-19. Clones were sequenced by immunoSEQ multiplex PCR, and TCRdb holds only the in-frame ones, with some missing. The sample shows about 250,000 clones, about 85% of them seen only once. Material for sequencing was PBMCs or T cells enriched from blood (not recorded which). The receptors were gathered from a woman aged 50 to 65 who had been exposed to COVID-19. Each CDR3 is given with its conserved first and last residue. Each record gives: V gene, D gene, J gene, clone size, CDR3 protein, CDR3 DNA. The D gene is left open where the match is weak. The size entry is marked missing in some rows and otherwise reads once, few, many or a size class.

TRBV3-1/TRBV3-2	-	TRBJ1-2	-	CASSPTGYGYTF	TGTGCCAGCAGCCCCACGGGGTATGGCTACACCTTC
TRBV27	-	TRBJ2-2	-	CASSFRWSGELFF	TGTGCCAGCAGTTTCCGATGGAGCGGGGAGCTGTTTTTT
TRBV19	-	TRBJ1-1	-	CASSIVGFDTEAFF	TGTGCCAGTAGTATAGTCGGGTTTGACACTGAAGCTTTCTTT
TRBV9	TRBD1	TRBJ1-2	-	CASSPSPGQNSYGYTF	TGTGCCAGCAGCCCGAGCCCGGGACAGAACTCCTATGGCTACACCTTC
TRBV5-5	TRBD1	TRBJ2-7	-	CASSWDLPGQGGHEQYF	TGTGCCAGCAGCTGGGACCTTCCGGGACAGGGTGGCCACGAGCAGTACTTC
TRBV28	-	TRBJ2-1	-	CASSLFGLSSYNEQFF	TGTGCCAGCAGCTTATTCGGGTTGAGCTCCTACAATGAGCAGTTCTTC
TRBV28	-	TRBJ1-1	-	CASSSQGDLGTEAFF	TGTGCCAGCAGTTCTCAAGGGGATTTAGGCACTGAAGCTTTCTTT
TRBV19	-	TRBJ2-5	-	CASSIWQQETQYF	TGTGCCAGTAGTATATGGCAGCAAGAGACCCAGTACTTC
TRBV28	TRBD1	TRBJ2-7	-	CASSLPALGRGQLISSYEQYF	TGTGCCAGCAGTTTACCGGCGCTGGGCAGGGGGCAGTTAATATCCTCCTACGAGCAGTACTTC
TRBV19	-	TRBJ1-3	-	CASSPRGTSGNTIYF	TGTGCCAGTAGTCCGAGGGGGACCTCTGGAAACACCATATATTTT
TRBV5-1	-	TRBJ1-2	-	CASSTQGPNYGYTF	TGCGCCAGCTCAACCCAGGGTCCTAACTATGGCTACACCTTC
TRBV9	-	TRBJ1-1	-	CASSAQGGTEAFF	TGTGCCAGCAGCGCACAGGGAGGGACTGAAGCTTTCTTT
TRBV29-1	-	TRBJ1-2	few	CSVEEGTGHYGYTF	TGCAGCGTTGAAGAAGGTACAGGCCACTATGGCTACACCTTC
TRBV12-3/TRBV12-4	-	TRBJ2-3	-	CASSLRTDTQYF	TGTGCCAGCAGCCTAAGGACTGATACGCAGTATTTT
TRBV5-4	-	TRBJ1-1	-	CASSSGGGNTEAFF	TGTGCCAGCAGTTCAGGCGGGGGGAACACTGAAGCTTTCTTT
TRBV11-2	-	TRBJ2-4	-	CASSLAGDIQYF	TGTGCCAGCAGCTTAGCCGGGGACATTCAGTACTTC
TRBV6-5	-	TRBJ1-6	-	CASSSGLSSYNSPLHF	TGTGCCAGCAGTTCTGGACTGAGCTCCTATAATTCACCCCTCCACTTT
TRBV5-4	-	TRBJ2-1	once	CASSLDRGKREQFF	TGTGCCAGCAGCTTGGATCGGGGAAAGAGGGAGCAGTTCTTC
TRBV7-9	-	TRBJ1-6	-	CASSLNSNGGGHSSPLHF	TGTGCCAGCAGCTTAAATTCTAACGGGGGAGGACATAGTTCACCCCTCCACTTT
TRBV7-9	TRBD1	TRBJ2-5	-	CASITGAQGETQYF	TGTGCCAGCATCACAGGGGCGCAGGGGGAGACCCAGTACTTC
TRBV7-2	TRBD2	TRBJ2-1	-	CASSTPGRGGREQFF	TGTGCCAGCAGCACCCCGGGGCGGGGGGGCCGAGAGCAGTTCTTC
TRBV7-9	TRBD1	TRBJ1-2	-	CASSFYTGTGTNYGYTF	TGTGCCAGCAGCTTTTACACCGGGACAGGGACTAACTATGGCTACACCTTC
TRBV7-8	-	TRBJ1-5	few	CASSSPAQGNQPQHF	TGTGCCAGCAGCTCTCCAGCCCAGGGCAATCAGCCCCAGCATTTT
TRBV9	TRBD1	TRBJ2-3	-	CASSPGDRGSTDTQYF	TGTGCCAGCAGCCCGGGGGACAGGGGGTCGACAGATACGCAGTATTTT
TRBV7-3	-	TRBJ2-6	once	CASSLTGADSGANVLTF	TGTGCCAGCAGCTTAACAGGGGCGGACTCTGGGGCCAACGTCCTGACTTTC
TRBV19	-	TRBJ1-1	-	CASSLYLDTEAFF	TGTGCCAGTAGCCTCTACCTCGACACTGAAGCTTTCTTT
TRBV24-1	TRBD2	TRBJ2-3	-	CATSASSGGLGDTQYF	TGTGCCACCAGTGCGAGTAGCGGGGGTTTGGGAGATACGCAGTATTTT
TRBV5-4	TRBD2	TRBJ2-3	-	CASSSRTSGSTDTQYF	TGTGCCAGCAGCTCACGGACTAGCGGGAGCACAGATACGCAGTATTTT
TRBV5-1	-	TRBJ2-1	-	CASSLERISYNEQFF	TGCGCCAGCAGCTTGGAGCGGATCTCATACAATGAGCAGTTCTTC
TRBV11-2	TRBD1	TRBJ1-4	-	CASSLGQGGGEKLFF	TGTGCCAGCAGCTTAGGACAGGGTGGAGGTGAAAAACTGTTTTTT
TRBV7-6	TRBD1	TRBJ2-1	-	CASSLPGQGLNEQFF	TGTGCCAGCAGTCTTCCGGGACAGGGTTTGAATGAGCAGTTCTTC
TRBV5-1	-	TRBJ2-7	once	CASSLAGSSYEQYF	TGCGCCAGCAGCTTGGCAGGCAGCTCCTACGAGCAGTACTTC
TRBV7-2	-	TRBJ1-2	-	CASSLAWSGYTF	TGTGCCAGCAGCTTAGCGTGGAGCGGCTACACCTTC
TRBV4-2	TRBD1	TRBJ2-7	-	CASSQVGTGGNEQYF	TGTGCCAGCAGCCAAGTGGGGACAGGGGGAAACGAGCAGTACTTC
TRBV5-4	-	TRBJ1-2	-	CASSSGKLYGYTF	TGTGCCAGCAGCTCCGGGAAGCTCTATGGCTACACCTTC
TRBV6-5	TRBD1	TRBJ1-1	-	CASSYSRQGGTEAFF	TGTGCCAGCAGTTACTCGAGACAGGGGGGCACTGAAGCTTTCTTT
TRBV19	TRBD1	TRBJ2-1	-	CASSIDGTGDNEQFF	TGTGCCAGTAGTATAGACGGGACAGGGGACAATGAGCAGTTCTTC
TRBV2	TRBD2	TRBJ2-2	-	CASRWSGGNTGELFF	TGTGCCAGCAGGTGGAGCGGGGGTAACACCGGGGAGCTGTTTTTT
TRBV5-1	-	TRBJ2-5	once	CASSFSTLGETQYF	TGCGCCAGCAGCTTTAGCACACTCGGGGAGACCCAGTACTTC
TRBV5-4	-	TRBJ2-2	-	CASSLEGVNTGELFF	TGTGCCAGCAGCTTGGAGGGGGTTAACACCGGGGAGCTGTTTTTT
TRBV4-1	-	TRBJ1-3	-	CASSLRELDSRSNTIYF	TGCGCCAGCAGCCTCCGGGAGCTTGACTCTCGGTCGAACACCATATATTTT
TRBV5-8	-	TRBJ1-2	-	CASSRQAGYGYTF	TGTGCCAGCAGCCGACAGGCTGGCTACGGCTACACCTTC
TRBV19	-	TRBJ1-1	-	CASTLNTEAFF	TGTGCCAGTACCCTTAACACTGAAGCTTTCTTT
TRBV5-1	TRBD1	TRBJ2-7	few	CASSPTGGRYEQYF	TGCGCCAGCAGCCCCACAGGGGGCCGCTACGAGCAGTACTTC
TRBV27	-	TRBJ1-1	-	CASSLGAGRRYTEAFF	TGTGCCAGCAGTTTAGGGGCAGGCCGCCGGTACACTGAAGCTTTCTTT
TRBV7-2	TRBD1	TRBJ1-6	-	CASSSPGQYNSPLHF	TGTGCCAGCAGCTCTCCGGGACAGTATAATTCACCCCTCCACTTT
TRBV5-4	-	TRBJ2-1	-	CASSLAAGEINEQFF	TGTGCCAGCAGCTTGGCCGCAGGTGAGATCAATGAGCAGTTCTTC
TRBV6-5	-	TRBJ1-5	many	CASLQGNNQPQHF	TGTGCCAGCCTCCAGGGGAACAATCAGCCCCAGCATTTT